The sequence of this TCR beta chain was determined in a study of molecular identifiers for immune sequencing clone quantification. Isolation of naive CD8 T cells was achieved by sorting on a CD8+CD4-CCR7+CD45RA+ phenotype. TCRdb ran MiXCR on the PCR reads and lists one entry per CDR3 protein. In the table there are a few hundred thousand distinct CDR3 sequences, 20% to 25% of which are singletons. CDR3 size: 18 residues. Trimming took off 4 bases at V and 6 bases at J, with 25 bases between the two ends. The TCR originated in a human donor in good health. Some libraries in this study had Jurkat cell RNA spiked in. The J gene is TRBJ1-5, the V gene TRBV12-3 or TRBV12-4, with D tentatively TRBD1 (6 bases). The source material was naive CD8+ T cells from blood, with Jurkat cell RNA spiked in. The subset denotes: FACS-sorted CD8+CD4-CCR7+CD45RA+ naive T cells. CDR3 sequence reads: CASSYSGGGRSGPQPQHF. The CDR3 nucleotides are TGTGCCAGCAGTTATTCGGGGGGCGGCAGGTCCGGCCCTCAGCCCCAGCATTTT.